The rows below give T cell receptor beta chains drawn from one sample of a study of CD4 T cells in relation to SARS-CoV-2 and coronaviruses. Sequenced by immunoSEQ multiplex PCR; TCRdb stores in-frame clones only, minus some. The repertoire holds approximately 38,000 clones, around 89% seen once, with about a tenth in the top ten. The sequencing sample was made of memory CD4+ T cells from PBMCs. All receptors come from an adult with COVID-19. CDR3s leave out the opening cysteine and the closing phenylalanine or tryptophan.

TRBV5-4,ASSLVGAFSDTQY
TRBV7-9,ASSLLGLSGNTIY
TRBV5-6,ASSLASPTEAF
TRBV9,ASGKPISTDTQY
TRBV6-5,ASSNKGGETQY
TRBV4-1,ASSQVESISSYEQY
TRBV3-1/TRBV3-2,ASSSLLGRGTQY
TRBV19,ASSIVREKLF
TRBV2,ASSEALQGYNSPLH
TRBV7-9,ASSPLTGSRSEQF
TRBV4-2,ASSQGGGEEKLF
TRBV30,AWSVTSNYNSPLH
TRBV7-2,ASSSGGWDRGSQPQH
TRBV3-1/TRBV3-2,ASSPLGQGASGYT
TRBV5-4,ASSLTGLNGYT
TRBV18,ASSTREGRSTDTQY
TRBV6-5,ATTPGISYEQY
TRBV7-9,ASSPRLAGTDTQY
TRBV3-1/TRBV3-2,ASSQKVRGTEAF
TRBV19,ASSRPDRGQHFST
TRBV29-1,SVGRAGYRHGYT
TRBV11-1,ASSRTEYYEQY
TRBV7-2,ASHRGGFTGELF
TRBV2,ASSELGARIQY
TRBV2,ASSAVAPNEKLF
TRBV10-2,ASSEGQAAGQPQH
TRBV6-5,ASSETKLAQY
TRBV10-3,ATTRTGPTDTQY
TRBV13,ASSAGARTDTQY
TRBV11-3,ASSWVGTSGEYYEQY
TRBV21-1,ASSKAELAGTTKETQY
TRBV28,ASSLSDRAQPQH
TRBV4-1,ASSQALAGGTDTQY
TRBV5-6,ASSLGALGSYEQY
TRBV7-2,ASSLGFAGGHNEQF
TRBV30,AWGSGGITGELF
TRBV6-5,ASSSLRATAGYT
TRBV18,ASSPSGNTQY
TRBV28,ASSSRLYGYT
TRBV5-5,ASSLRQGLETQY
TRBV7-2,ASKNGGGGSGYT
TRBV27,ASTGGTGGFTNTEAF
TRBV5-4,ASSLKGLANEKLF
TRBV28,ASRSRVTAGELF
TRBV29-1,SVTESVEQY
TRBV7-8,ASSLRSGTSGYNEQF
TRBV28,ASNPDQLYGYT
TRBV10-3,AISEAGAQESQY
TRBV23-1,ASSLPGNYEQY
TRBV29-1,SVDSGANVLT
TRBV3-1/TRBV3-2,ASSPGGRSYGYT
TRBV2,ASSKSGGTPSGANVLT
TRBV6-5,ASSRPGQGNEQF
TRBV5-4,ASSLLGQANYGYT
TRBV3-1/TRBV3-2,ASSPRRRETQY
TRBV6-5,ASSYRGQGTEAF
TRBV15,ATSRDVGRGQAPLH
TRBV7-2,ASSLGAGREQY